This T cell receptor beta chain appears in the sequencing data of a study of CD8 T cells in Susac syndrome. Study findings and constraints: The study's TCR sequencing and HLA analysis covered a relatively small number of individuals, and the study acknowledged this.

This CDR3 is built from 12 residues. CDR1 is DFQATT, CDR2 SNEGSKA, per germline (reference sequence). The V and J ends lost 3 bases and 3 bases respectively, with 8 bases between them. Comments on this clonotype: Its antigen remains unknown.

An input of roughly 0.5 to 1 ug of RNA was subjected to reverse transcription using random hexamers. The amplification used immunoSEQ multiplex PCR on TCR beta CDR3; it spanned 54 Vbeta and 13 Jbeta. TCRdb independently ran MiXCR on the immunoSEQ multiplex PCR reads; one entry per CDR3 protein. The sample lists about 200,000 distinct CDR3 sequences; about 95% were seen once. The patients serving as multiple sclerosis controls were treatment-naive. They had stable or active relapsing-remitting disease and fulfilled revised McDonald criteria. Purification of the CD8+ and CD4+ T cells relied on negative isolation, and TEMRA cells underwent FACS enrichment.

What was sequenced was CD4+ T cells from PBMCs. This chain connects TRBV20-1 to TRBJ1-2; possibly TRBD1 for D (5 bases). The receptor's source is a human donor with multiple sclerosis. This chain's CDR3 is CSARQGDYGYTF. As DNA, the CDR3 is TGCAGTGCTAGGCAGGGTGACTATGGCTACACCTTC.